This TCR beta chain was captured by sequencing in a study of blood T cell repertoires in COVID-19. Authors' data handling: Reference gene primer amplification gave estimated nucleated cell counts. Method: immunoSEQ multiplex PCR; TCRdb's copy keeps in-frame clones and lacks some. V and J calls and clone size follow that table, whereas D and trimming were derived from the DNA. The table has about 40,000 clones, about 87% seen once. Sequences were obtained from peripheral blood. The receptor was derived from a woman in her seventies with acute or convalescent COVID-19.

The CDR3 sequence is CASSPGLPRFF. The CDR3 DNA sequence: TGTGCCAGCTCACCGGGACTCCCCCGGTTCTTC. The chain carries TRBV18 and TRBJ2-1, with D perhaps matching TRBD2 (6 bases). This CDR3 has 11 residues. V lost 3 bases and J lost 15, with 12 bases in between. Germline CDR1 is KGHSH and CDR2 is LQKENI.